Presented here are 5 T cell receptor beta chains from one specimen sequenced in a study of CD8+ T cells in alopecia areata. Treatment defined: oral pan-JAK inhibitor, 5-10 mg twice daily. Following extraction, RNA underwent reverse transcription to cDNA, which served as the sequencing template. TCRdb's table, derived via immunoSEQ multiplex PCR, lists solely in-frame clones and lacks some. The sample lists about 210,000 clones, over 60% occurring once. The source material was CD4+ T cells sorted from blood, sampled at week 4, from a patient treated with tofacitinib. These receptors came from a human donor with alopecia areata.

The V gene is TRBV29-1, the J gene TRBJ1-2; D is uncertain. The germline V and J ends were trimmed by 4 bases and 3 bases, with 6 bases remaining between them. The CDR3 runs 11 residues. The germline V gene encodes CDR1 SQVTM and CDR2 ANQGSEA. The CDR3 is CSVATDYGYTF. CDR3 DNA: TGCAGCGTTGCAACAGACTATGGCTACACCTTC.

Only a few counts were recorded for this clone. The rearrangement uses TRBV29-1 and TRBJ2-1; unclear D gene. This CDR3 region has 11 residues. With 4 bases removed from V and 3 bases from J, the gap between germline ends came to 4 bases. Germline lookup yields CDR1 SQVTM and CDR2 ANQGSEA. This chain's CDR3 is CSVVFYNEQFF. The CDR3 nucleotides read TGCAGCGTTGTTTTCTACAATGAGCAGTTCTTC.

The chain carries TRBV30 and TRBJ1-1; D might be TRBD1 (6 bases). In germline, CDR1 is GTSNPN, CDR2 SVGIG (reference sequence). The CDR3 spans 12 residues. Trimming left V 3 bases short and J 8 bases short, with 13 bases between. CDR3 region: CAWSVGGFEAFF. In DNA form, the CDR3 reads TGTGCCTGGAGCGTCGGGGGCTTCGAAGCTTTCTTT. The whole variable domain, remainder taken from reference TRBV30 and TRBJ1-1, is SQTIHQWPATLVQPVGSPLSLECTVEGTSNPNLYWYRQAAGRGLQLLFYSVGIGQISSEVPQNLSASRPQDRQFILSSKKLLLSDSGFYLCAWSVGGFEAFFGQGTRLTVV.

The CDR3 loop is CASSFQLPSPLHF. The CDR3 bases are TGTGCCAGCAGCTTCCAGCTTCCTTCACCCCTCCACTTT. J is TRBJ1-6 and V is TRBV5-6; no firm D call. The CDR3 is 13 residues long. V lost 2 bases and J 9 bases, leaving 9 bases between the germline ends. The germline gives CDR1 SGHDT, CDR2 YYEEEE.

The rearrangement joins TRBV10-3 to TRBJ1-5; D is ambiguous. This CDR3 is 13 amino acids long. CDR1 is ENHRY, CDR2 SYGVKD, per germline. The V end lost 5 bases, the J end lost 4 bases, and 9 bases lay between the germline ends. The CDR3 loop reads CAISQTDNQPQHF. Written as DNA, the CDR3 is TGTGCCATCAGTCAGACCGATAATCAGCCCCAGCATTTT.